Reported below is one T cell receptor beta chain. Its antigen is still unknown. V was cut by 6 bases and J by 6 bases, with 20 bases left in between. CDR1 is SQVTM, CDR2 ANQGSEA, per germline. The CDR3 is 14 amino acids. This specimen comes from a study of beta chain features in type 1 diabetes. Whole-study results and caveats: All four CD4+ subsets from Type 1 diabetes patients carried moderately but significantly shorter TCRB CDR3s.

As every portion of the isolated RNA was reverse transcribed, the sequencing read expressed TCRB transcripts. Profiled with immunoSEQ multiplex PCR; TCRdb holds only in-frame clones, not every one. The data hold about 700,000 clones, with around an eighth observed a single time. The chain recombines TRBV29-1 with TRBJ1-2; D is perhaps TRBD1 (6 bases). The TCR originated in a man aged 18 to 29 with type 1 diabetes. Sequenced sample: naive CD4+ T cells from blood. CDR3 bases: TGCAGCGTCGCCCGGGACAACCTCGGGGATGGCTACACCTTC. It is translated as CSVARDNLGDGYTF. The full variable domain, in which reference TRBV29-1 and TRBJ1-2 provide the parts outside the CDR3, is SAVISQKPSRDICQRGTSLTIQCQVDSQVTMMFWYRQQPGQSLTLIATANQGSEATYESGFVIDKFPISRPNLTFSTLTVSNMSPEDSSIYLCSVARDNLGDGYTFGSGTRLTVV.